A selection of T cell receptor beta chains follows, all from one sample in a study of STAT5B mutations in CD4+ large granular lymphocyte leukemia. Here immunoSEQ multiplex PCR was the method, and the copy in TCRdb shows in-frame clones only, minus some. The table lists more than 30,000 clones, 70% to 90% of them singletons. Sequenced input: CD4+ T cells from blood buffy coats. These receptors originate from a human donor in good health. CDR3s leave out the opening cysteine and the closing phenylalanine or tryptophan. The D gene is left open where the match is weak.

cdr3_aa: ASSLAGRTELGVQF
v_call: TRBV5-1
d_call: .
j_call: TRBJ2-1

cdr3_aa: ASSLGYEQY
v_call: TRBV5-4
d_call: .
j_call: TRBJ2-7

cdr3_aa: ASSIGTGTYEQY
v_call: TRBV7-2
d_call: TRBD1
j_call: TRBJ2-7

cdr3_aa: ASSLTSGGYEQY
v_call: TRBV5-1
d_call: TRBD2
j_call: TRBJ2-7

cdr3_aa: ASSIRQGATNEKLF
v_call: TRBV19
d_call: .
j_call: TRBJ1-4

cdr3_aa: ASSGRDLGGDIQY
v_call: TRBV19
d_call: TRBD2
j_call: TRBJ2-4

cdr3_aa: ASSEPGTSIGEQF
v_call: TRBV2
d_call: TRBD2
j_call: TRBJ2-1

cdr3_aa: ASSPRGSYQGGEQY
v_call: TRBV7-2
d_call: .
j_call: TRBJ2-7

cdr3_aa: ASGLVGRGDEQY
v_call: TRBV4-2
d_call: .
j_call: TRBJ2-7

cdr3_aa: ASSVAGLGPYEQY
v_call: TRBV7-2
d_call: TRBD2
j_call: .

cdr3_aa: ASTSPPLNEQF
v_call: TRBV11-3
d_call: .
j_call: TRBJ2-1

cdr3_aa: ASGTGRETQY
v_call: TRBV7-7
d_call: .
j_call: TRBJ2-5

cdr3_aa: ASSWTSGNTGELF
v_call: TRBV6-1
d_call: TRBD2
j_call: TRBJ2-2

cdr3_aa: ASKATGTGRTEAF
v_call: TRBV28
d_call: TRBD1
j_call: TRBJ1-1

cdr3_aa: ASSLGHQETQY
v_call: TRBV7-7
d_call: .
j_call: TRBJ2-5

cdr3_aa: ASSLTVVSYEQY
v_call: TRBV28
d_call: .
j_call: TRBJ2-7

cdr3_aa: ASRGAGGIMNTEAF
v_call: TRBV11-2
d_call: .
j_call: TRBJ1-1

cdr3_aa: ASSLEDRGPYEQY
v_call: TRBV27
d_call: TRBD1
j_call: TRBJ2-7

cdr3_aa: SVEDQNSGRSSF
v_call: TRBV29-1
d_call: TRBD2
j_call: TRBJ2-1